What follows is one TCR beta chain and its context. The antigen remains undetermined. Germline V gene data show CDR1 as SGHDT and CDR2 as YYEEEE. V lost 6 bases and J 2 bases, leaving 15 bases between the germline ends. The CDR3 spans 15 residues. This entry is derived from a study of cytomegalovirus exposure and HLA in healthy donors. General study results and limits: The tendency of first-cohort TCR clusters to co-occur in the roughly 110 validation repertoires emerged from a later analysis. According to reports, the classifier identified cytomegalovirus status with high specificity and sensitivity. Rare TCR sequences predominated, though certain public TCRs were found in many donors. Researchers counted over 150 TCR beta chains as cytomegalovirus-associated.

Generated by immunoSEQ multiplex PCR, the TCRdb table keeps only in-frame clones and is missing some. Altogether some 170,000 clones are present, more than 75% being singletons, with the ten largest covering roughly 2.5%. The specimen was PBMCs. The TCR originated in a man younger than 30 in good health and CMV-seropositive. This chain connects TRBV5-6 to TRBJ2-1; D unclear. The CDR3 sequence: CASNPTPVTYNEQFF. As DNA, the CDR3 is TGTGCCAGCAATCCTACCCCGGTCACCTACAATGAGCAGTTCTTC.